This T cell receptor (beta chain) originates from a study of shared clonotypes between healthy human individuals. Sequencing was performed with immunoSEQ multiplex PCR; in TCRdb, only in-frame clones are kept and a portion is missing. The sample lists around 2.5 million clones, over 85% occurring once. The material sequenced was naive CD4+ T cells from PBMCs. Subset denoted: CD45RA+ positively selected. The sequence came from a man aged 18-30 years in good health. Some clones in this sample may be carry-over from other donors' samples.

CDR3 loop: CASTRSIAFGELFF. The CDR3 bases are TGTGCCAGCACTAGAAGTATTGCGTTTGGGGAGCTGTTTTTT. V is TRBV6-5 and J is TRBJ2-2; D remains unclear. CDR1 is MNHEY and CDR2 is SVGAGI in the germline V gene. Trimming pared 7 bases from V and 8 bases from J, leaving 17 bases between. The CDR3 totals 14 residues.